This entry concerns a single TCR beta chain. Its antigen is unknown. This sample was taken from a study of T cell clonotyping in hematopoietic cell transplantation. General study results and limits: After transplant, recipient diversity fell while pathologically expanded clonotypes grew through day 180. No sorting was done, leaving CD4 and CD8 contributions mixed. Few recipient clonotypes overlapped donors; over 97% were de novo at given depth. Graft donor and pretransplant recipient Inverse Simpson Index values predicted broader posttransplant TCR diversity.

The method was immunoSEQ multiplex PCR; TCRdb's version includes in-frame clones alone and lacks a portion of them. The table includes about 18,000 clones, approximately 79% detected once. Trimming removed 3 bases from V and 10 bases from J, with 13 bases in between. The CDR3 extends over 14 amino acids. Per germline, CDR1 LNHNV and CDR2 YYDKDF (reference sequence). The chain is built from TRBV15 and TRBJ1-6, with D hard to call. The sequence was obtained from a man between 60 and 75 years old in good health. Some clones in this sample may be carry-over from other donors' samples. Sequencing was done on a sample of peripheral blood mononuclear cells. CDR3 sequence: CATSSPYSASPLHF. As DNA, the CDR3 is TGTGCCACCAGCAGTCCTTATTCGGCCTCACCCCTCCACTTT.